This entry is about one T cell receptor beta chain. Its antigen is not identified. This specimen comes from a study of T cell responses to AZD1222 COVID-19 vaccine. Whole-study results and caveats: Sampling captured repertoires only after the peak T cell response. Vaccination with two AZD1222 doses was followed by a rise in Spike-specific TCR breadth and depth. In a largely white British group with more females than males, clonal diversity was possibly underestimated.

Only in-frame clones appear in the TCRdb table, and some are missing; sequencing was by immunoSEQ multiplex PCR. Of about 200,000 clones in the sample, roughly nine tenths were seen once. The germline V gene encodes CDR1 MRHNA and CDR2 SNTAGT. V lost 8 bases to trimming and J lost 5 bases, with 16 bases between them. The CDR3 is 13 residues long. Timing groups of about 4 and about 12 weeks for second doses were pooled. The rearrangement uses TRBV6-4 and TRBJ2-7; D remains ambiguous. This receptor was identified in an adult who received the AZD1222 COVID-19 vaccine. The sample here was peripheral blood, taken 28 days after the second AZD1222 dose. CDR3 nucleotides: TGTGCCAGCTGTACGAGAGTTGCCGACGAGCAGTACTTC. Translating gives CASCTRVADEQYF.